What follows is one T cell receptor beta chain and its context. As yet, its antigen is unknown. The sample is drawn from a study of Tregs in tolerant kidney transplant recipients. Study as a whole: An approximately 3-day belatacept mixed lymphocyte reaction, sometimes plus 5-day graft donor restimulation, preceded CD4+CD25+CD127- sorting.

The CDR3 extends over 15 amino acids. Trimming at V came to 5 bases and at J to 4 bases, leaving 7 bases not matched to a gene. CDR1 and CDR2 from the germline V gene are SGHNT and YYREEE (reference sequence). Assay: immunoSEQ multiplex PCR; the TCRdb copy retains only in-frame clones and omits some. The table shows 35,000 to 50,000 clones, with around 95% occurring only once. Study results and limitations: Biological reproducibility was not directly addressed in this study. Validation in larger populations is needed because few patients were studied. Activated donor B cell expansion appeared to reveal the most relevant donor-specific TCRbeta repertoire.

The sequencing sample was made of Tregs from blood cultured with allogeneic cells. The gene calls are TRBV5-4 and TRBJ2-5; 11 nucleotides align to TRBD2. This clonotype was obtained from a human donor in good health. The DNA of the CDR3 is TGTGCCAGCAGGGATAGCGGGGGGGCCCGAGAGACCCAGTACTTC. Translated: CASRDSGGARETQYF.